These 3 T cell receptor beta chains originate from one sample sequenced in a study of cytomegalovirus exposure and HLA in healthy donors. Repertoires were generated with immunoSEQ multiplex PCR, while TCRdb's copy carries only in-frame clones and drops some. This table has fewer than 80,000 clones, roughly 95% appearing once. The sequencing input was PBMCs. These receptors were collected from a woman younger than 30 in good health and CMV-seropositive.

V is TRBV6-5 and J is TRBJ2-7; possible D gene TRBD1, 6 bases. The CDR3 loop spans 15 amino acids. Germline CDR1 reads MNHEY; CDR2 reads SVGAGI. Deletions cut 0 bases from V and 0 bases from J, with 9 bases between. CDR3 nucleotide sequence: TGTGCCAGCAGTTACTCCCGGGACAACTCCTACGAGCAGTACTTC. Translating gives CASSYSRDNSYEQYF.

V is TRBV11-2 and J is TRBJ2-1, with TRBD1 as a possible D gene (5 bases). Trimming removed 2 bases at V and 7 bases at J, with 12 bases between. CDR1 is SGHAT and CDR2 is FQNNGV in the germline V gene. The CDR3 sequence is 14 residues long. CDR3 region: CASSLLKDINEQFF. The CDR3 coding sequence is TGTGCCAGCAGCTTACTAAAGGACATTAATGAGCAGTTCTTC.

The rearrangement links TRBV5-4 to TRBJ2-7; 14 positions match TRBD2. With 6 bases clipped from V and 6 bases from J, the junction kept 8 bases outside the gene matches. The CDR3 has 15 residues. Looked up from germline, CDR1 is SGHNT and CDR2 is YYREEE (reference sequence). CDR3 DNA: TGTGCCAGCAACCCGGGACTAGCGGGAGTATCCGAGCAGTACTTC. Translating gives CASNPGLAGVSEQYF.